This section outlines one T cell receptor (beta chain) sequence together with its context. This entry belongs to a study of T cell changes during pregnancy in multiple sclerosis. The germline gives CDR1 SGHAT, CDR2 FQNNGV. V was pared by 4 bases and J by 2 bases, with 21 bases between. CDR3 length: 17 amino acids. Data came from immunoSEQ multiplex PCR; TCRdb stores just in-frame clones and leaves some out. The sample yields about 68,000 clones, 90% seen once. The clonotype originates from a female donor with multiple sclerosis, enrolled in a pregnancy study. The V and J genes are TRBV11-2 and TRBJ2-7; tentatively, D is TRBD1 (6 bases). This material consisted of peripheral blood, taken in the third trimester of pregnancy. CDR3: CASSSLRDNTATYEQYF. CDR3 bases: TGTGCCAGCAGCTCACTGAGGGACAACACGGCCACCTACGAGCAGTACTTC.